The rows below give T cell receptor beta chains drawn from one sample of a study of response to subunit inactivated influenza vaccine. A single record per CDR3 protein comes from TCRdb applying MiXCR to the RT-PCR reads. Of some 570,000 distinct CDR3 sequences listed, over 9% are singletons. These data also formed part of another study, on T cells expressing NK-cell markers.

The material sequenced was PBMCs from blood, taken on the day of vaccination. The origin of the receptors is a man aged 50-60 years who received an inactivated influenza vaccine. The CDR3 runs from the conserved cysteine through the conserved F or W. D genes are given only for firm matches. Clone sizes are given selectively: once, few, many, or a class where the clone is expanded.

CDR3 length	clone size	V gene	D gene	J gene	CDR3 protein	CDR3 DNA
16	-	TRBV5-1	-	TRBJ2-1	CASSLSAGPSYNEQFF	TGCGCCAGCAGCCTTTCCGCGGGCCCCTCCTACAATGAGCAGTTCTTC
18	-	TRBV15	TRBD2	TRBJ2-1	CATSGTSSPPSSYNEQFF	TGTGCCACCAGCGGGACTAGCTCACCCCCGAGCTCCTACAATGAGCAGTTCTTC
13	few	TRBV20-1	-	TRBJ2-7	CSARAHGSYEQYF	TGCAGTGCTAGGGCACACGGCTCCTACGAGCAGTACTTC
13	-	TRBV6-6	-	TRBJ1-2	CASSYVEDYGYTF	TGTGCCAGCAGTTACGTGGAAGACTATGGCTACACCTTC
16	many	TRBV7-2	-	TRBJ2-1	CASSSLAPQRYNEQFF	TGTGCCAGCAGCTCTCTAGCGCCCCAGCGCTACAATGAGCAGTTCTTC
14	few	TRBV10-3	-	TRBJ1-6	CAISESQGGSPLHF	TGTGCCATCAGTGAGTCGCAGGGTGGTTCACCCCTCCACTTT
13	many	TRBV24-1	TRBD1	TRBJ1-2	CATSTGQDYGYTF	TGTGCCACCAGTACGGGACAGGACTATGGCTACACCTTC
17	few	TRBV14	TRBD2	TRBJ2-2	CASSPLGGLTSTGELFF	TGTGCCAGCAGCCCACTGGGGGGGTTGACGAGCACCGGGGAGCTGTTTTTT
13	-	TRBV30	TRBD2	TRBJ2-7	CAWRGLAPNEQYF	TGTGCCTGGAGGGGACTAGCGCCTAACGAGCAGTACTTC
16	-	TRBV5-5	TRBD1	TRBJ1-2	CASSSHSGTAIYGYTF	TGTGCCAGCAGCTCCCACTCCGGGACAGCGATCTATGGCTACACCTTC
15	-	TRBV24-1	-	TRBJ2-7	CATDFEGLPKDEQYF	TGTGCCACCGACTTCGAAGGGCTCCCCAAAGACGAGCAGTACTTC
14	-	TRBV20-1	-	TRBJ2-5	CSAAADSAPGTQYF	TGCAGTGCTGCCGCCGACAGCGCTCCAGGGACCCAGTACTTC
15	few	TRBV7-2	-	TRBJ1-4	CASSLVSATNEKLFF	TGTGCCAGCAGCTTAGTTTCAGCAACTAATGAAAAACTGTTTTTT
15	few	TRBV6-1	-	TRBJ2-1	CASSEGARSYNEQFF	TGTGCCAGCAGTGAAGGAGCGAGGTCCTACAATGAGCAGTTCTTC
15	few	TRBV20-1	-	TRBJ2-5	CSAPTRSRVQETQYF	TGCAGTGCCCCGACACGGAGCCGGGTACAAGAGACCCAGTACTTC
18	-	TRBV11-1	-	TRBJ2-6	CASSPLGTSYSGANVLTF	TGTGCCAGCAGCCCCCTGGGGACATCCTACTCTGGGGCCAACGTCCTGACTTTC
13	few	TRBV20-1	TRBD2	TRBJ2-7	CSAISGRYYEQYF	TGCAGTGCTATTAGCGGGAGGTACTACGAGCAGTACTTC
15	-	TRBV12-3/TRBV12-4	-	TRBJ1-5	CASSLDGVLNQPQHF	TGTGCCAGCAGTTTAGATGGGGTACTCAATCAGCCCCAGCATTTT
16	-	TRBV5-1	TRBD2	TRBJ2-1	CASSLDSGGGPMNQFF	TGCGCCAGCAGCTTGGATAGCGGGGGGGGACCGATGAATCAGTTCTTC
15	-	TRBV11-2	-	TRBJ1-1	CASSLVQGGGVEAFF	TGTGCCAGCAGCTTAGTGCAGGGTGGGGGTGTCGAAGCTTTCTTT
16	-	TRBV29-1	-	TRBJ2-3	CSVRNWGRNGTDTQYF	TGCAGCGTACGTAATTGGGGCCGGAACGGCACAGATACGCAGTATTTT
14	-	TRBV12-3/TRBV12-4	-	TRBJ1-2	CASSSTPKGGGYTF	TGTGCCAGCAGTTCGACTCCTAAGGGGGGCGGCTACACCTTC
15	many	TRBV5-6	-	TRBJ2-2	CASSLGGTMSGELFF	TGTGCCAGCAGCTTGGGCGGGACCATGTCCGGGGAGCTGTTTTTT
15	many	TRBV12-3/TRBV12-4	-	TRBJ1-3	CASSLAGTSGNTIYF	TGTGCCAGCAGTTTGGCCGGAACCTCTGGAAACACCATATATTTT
14	few	TRBV9	-	TRBJ2-7	CASSVTPGSYEQYF	TGTGCCAGCAGCGTAACTCCGGGGTCCTACGAGCAGTACTTC
16	-	TRBV12-3/TRBV12-4	-	TRBJ1-4	CASSRRGARTNEKLFF	TGTGCCAGCAGCCGAAGGGGGGCGAGGACTAATGAAAAACTGTTTTTT
15	-	TRBV27	-	TRBJ2-7	CASSFEGPGAYEQYF	TGTGCCAGCAGTTTCGAGGGGCCCGGCGCCTACGAGCAGTACTTC
15	-	TRBV27	-	TRBJ1-6	CASSLVGTANSPLHF	TGTGCCAGCAGTTTAGTTGGGACCGCTAATTCACCCCTCCACTTT
13	many	TRBV5-6	-	TRBJ2-3	CASSFPVTDTQYF	TGTGCCAGCAGCTTCCCAGTCACAGATACGCAGTATTTT
17	-	TRBV28	TRBD1	TRBJ2-3	CASSSRVRDRGRDTQYF	TGTGCCAGCAGTTCCCGGGTTCGGGACAGGGGCCGGGATACGCAGTATTTT
17	few	TRBV5-5	-	TRBJ2-3	CASSLASLGRNPDTQYF	TGTGCCAGCAGCTTGGCAAGCCTAGGCAGGAACCCAGATACGCAGTATTTT
15	few	TRBV5-1	-	TRBJ1-6	CASSLEGRGDSPLHF	TGCGCCAGCAGCTTGGAAGGCAGGGGTGATTCACCCCTCCACTTT
14	-	TRBV18	-	TRBJ2-4	CASSPPGGSHIQYF	TGTGCCAGCTCACCACCCGGGGGTAGTCACATTCAGTACTTC
13	many	TRBV20-1	TRBD1	TRBJ2-5	CSARKPGGETQYF	TGCAGTGCTAGAAAACCAGGGGGAGAGACCCAGTACTTC
13	few	TRBV20-1	-	TRBJ1-4	CSAREGANEKLFF	TGCAGTGCTAGAGAGGGGGCTAATGAAAAACTGTTTTTT
14	-	TRBV7-9	TRBD2	TRBJ2-5	CASSILADQETQYF	TGTGCCAGCAGCATACTAGCGGATCAAGAGACCCAGTACTTC
13	many	TRBV18	-	TRBJ2-1	CASSPYWQGEQFF	TGTGCCAGCTCACCATACTGGCAGGGTGAGCAGTTCTTC
15	-	TRBV7-2	-	TRBJ2-1	CASSLVGQAMSEQFF	TGTGCCAGCAGCTTAGTGGGTCAGGCCATGAGTGAGCAGTTCTTC
15	-	TRBV29-1	TRBD2	TRBJ2-3	CSANIAGGLTDTQYF	TGCAGCGCTAACATAGCGGGGGGCCTCACAGATACGCAGTATTTT
13	-	TRBV25-1	-	TRBJ2-6	CANRRMKSFVLTF	TGTGCCAACCGCAGGATGAAGAGCTTCGTCCTGACTTTC
14	many	TRBV29-1	TRBD1	TRBJ1-1	CSVQRTGGRTEAFF	TGCAGCGTTCAAAGGACAGGGGGCAGGACTGAAGCTTTCTTT
14	few	TRBV20-1	-	TRBJ2-3	CSARSGTHTDTQYF	TGCAGTGCTAGATCCGGGACACACACAGATACGCAGTATTTT
11	many	TRBV7-9	-	TRBJ2-5	CASKVGETQYF	TGTGCCAGCAAGGTTGGGGAGACCCAGTACTTC
13	few	TRBV10-3	-	TRBJ2-5	CAIRRDTQETQYF	TGTGCCATCAGGCGGGACACCCAAGAGACCCAGTACTTC
15	-	TRBV28	TRBD1	TRBJ2-4	CASSYSDRDQNIQYF	TGTGCCAGCAGTTACTCCGACAGGGACCAAAACATTCAGTACTTC
16	-	TRBV20-1	-	TRBJ2-1	CSARDRSRSRYNEQFF	TGCAGTGCTAGAGATCGGTCCCGGTCCCGCTACAATGAGCAGTTCTTC
13	-	TRBV4-2	-	TRBJ2-3	CASRQGGIDTQYF	TGTGCCAGCAGGCAAGGCGGGATAGATACGCAGTATTTT
15	-	TRBV7-8	-	TRBJ2-2	CASSQGHLDAGELFF	TGTGCCAGCAGCCAGGGACACCTGGACGCCGGGGAGCTGTTTTTT
15	-	TRBV6-1	TRBD1	TRBJ2-5	CASSQGQPGGETQYF	TGTGCCAGCAGCCAGGGACAGCCCGGCGGAGAGACCCAGTACTTC
14	-	TRBV5-6	TRBD1	TRBJ2-5	CASSHDRVFETQYF	TGTGCCAGCAGCCACGACAGGGTCTTCGAGACCCAGTACTTC
13	-	TRBV25-1	-	TRBJ2-3	CASTGLLTDTQYF	TGTGCCAGCACGGGACTTCTCACAGATACGCAGTATTTT
14	-	TRBV12-3/TRBV12-4	-	TRBJ2-5	CASRANTNLETQYF	TGTGCCAGCAGAGCTAATACCAATCTGGAGACCCAGTACTTC